The next 22 T cell receptor beta chains were all read from a single sample in a study of blood T cells in healthy people across ages. Using a J-beta primer mix together with a sample-barcoded 5' primer, a second PCR was run for roughly 7 to 12 cycles. TCRdb processed the 5' RACE reads anew with MiXCR; each CDR3 protein has one entry. The sample carries hundreds of thousands of distinct CDR3 sequences, 20% to 25% recorded once. Sequencing was performed on blood. These receptors all come from a man aged 65 to 85 in good health.

The chain has TRBV29-1 and TRBJ2-7; 11 bases map to TRBD1. The CDR3 totals 16 residues. The junction had 5 bases not matched to a gene; V was cut back by 1 base and J by 0 bases. Germline values: CDR1 SQVTM, CDR2 ANQGSEA. DNA for the CDR3: TGCAGCGTTGAAGGTCTGGACAGGGGGCTCTCCTACGAGCAGTACTTC. Translated, it gives CSVEGLDRGLSYEQYF.

In its sample, this clonotype was seen a few times. The rearrangement uses TRBV7-2 and TRBJ2-5, with D possibly being TRBD1 or TRBD2 (5 bases each). Deletions cut 0 bases from V and 11 bases from J, with 16 bases between. Germline lookup yields CDR1 SGHTA and CDR2 FQGNSA. CDR3 length: 14 residues. CDR3 sequence (DNA): TGTGCCAGCAGCTTAGCCCAGGGATCATGGGAGCAGTACTTC. Protein sequence: CASSLAQGSWEQYF.

The rearrangement uses TRBV7-9 and TRBJ2-7; 8 bases fit TRBD1. V was clipped by 2 bases and J by 2 bases; unmatched bases: 14. The CDR3 consists of 18 residues. Germline CDR1 and CDR2: SEHNR and FQNEAQ (reference sequence). The CDR3 sequence: CASSLFGMGDRKPYEQYF. CDR3 bases: TGTGCCAGCAGCTTATTTGGTATGGGGGACAGGAAACCCTACGAGCAGTACTTC.

This clonotype showed up just a few times. The V gene is TRBV6-5, the J gene TRBJ2-3, with TRBD2 matching 10 bases. CDR3 length equals 15 residues. Germline V gives CDR1 MNHEY, CDR2 SVGAGI. J was trimmed by 0 bases and V by 6 bases; bases with no gene match: 3. For the CDR3, the DNA is TGTGCCAGCAGGCCGACTAGCGGGAGCACAGATACGCAGTATTTT. Translated: CASRPTSGSTDTQYF.

This clonotype has a handful of counts. This chain joins TRBV5-1 and TRBJ2-7; D gene ambiguous. Germline V gene sequence: CDR1 SGHRS, CDR2 YFSETQ. V shed 0 bases and J shed 6 bases, with 10 bases lying between them. There are 13 residues in the CDR3. The CDR3 nucleotides are TGCGCCAGCAGCTTGGACTCGCGGTTCGAGCAGTACTTC. This translates into CASSLDSRFEQYF.

This clonotype showed up just a few times. The chain is built from TRBV29-1 and TRBJ2-1, with TRBD1 matching 8 bases. Germline V gene sequence: CDR1 SQVTM, CDR2 ANQGSEA. CDR3 length equals 12 residues. V trimming: 7 bases; J trimming: 8 bases; junction bases outside the gene matches: 7. The CDR3 coding sequence is TGCAGCGCGGACAGGGTTAGCGATGAGCAGTTCTTC. Translated, it gives CSADRVSDEQFF.

This clonotype was counted between two and nine times. The rearrangement links TRBV5-1 to TRBJ2-1, with 14 bases matching TRBD2. Germline lookup yields CDR1 SGHRS and CDR2 YFSETQ. The CDR3 totals 17 residues. V shed 6 bases, J shed 10 bases, and the junction held 15 bases outside the gene matches. CDR3 sequence: CASTRLAGGPGNEEQFF. The CDR3 DNA is TGCGCCAGCACCCGACTAGCGGGAGGGCCTGGTAATGAGGAGCAGTTCTTC.

The chain links TRBV14 to TRBJ2-2; TRBD1 matches at 7 bases. V shed 3 bases and J 1 base; nucleotides not matched to a gene: 2. The CDR3 is 15 amino acids. CDR1 is SGHDN and CDR2 is FVKESK in the germline V gene. The CDR3 region is CASSQGQRNTGELFF. CDR3 DNA: TGTGCCAGCAGCCAGGGACAGAGGAACACCGGGGAGCTGTTTTTT.

V gene TRBV12-3 or TRBV12-4 combines with J gene TRBJ2-5, with 7 bases lining up with TRBD1. V shed 5 bases, J shed 11 bases, and the junction held 14 bases outside the gene matches. The CDR3 extends over 14 amino acids. The CDR3 region has the DNA TGTGCCAGCAGTGAGACAGGGAGTTGGGGTGAGCAGTACTTC. It translates to CASSETGSWGEQYF.

This clonotype was seen more than once but under ten times. The chain employs TRBV5-4 and TRBJ2-7, with D maybe TRBD1 (6 bases). CDR1 and CDR2 (germline): SGHNT, YYREEE (reference sequence). The ends were cut back, 5 bases at V and 3 bases at J, with 12 bases in the middle. This CDR3 is built from 13 residues. Here the CDR3 reads CASRGQGIYEQYF. DNA of the CDR3: TGTGCCAGCAGAGGGCAGGGGATCTACGAGCAGTACTTC.

The rearrangement uses TRBV20-1 and TRBJ1-1; D is possibly TRBD1 (5 bases). V was pared by 3 bases and J by 3 bases, with 20 bases between. The length of the CDR3 is 16 residues. CDR1 is DFQATT, CDR2 SNEGSKA, per germline (reference sequence). As DNA, the CDR3 is TGCAGTGCTAGCCCTGGTACGGGGGGACGGGACACTGAAGCTTTCTTT. It encodes CSASPGTGGRDTEAFF.

The V gene is TRBV2, the J gene TRBJ2-2, with D perhaps being TRBD1 or TRBD2 (6 bases each). In germline, CDR1 is SNHLY, CDR2 FYNNEI. The CDR3 covers 14 residues. The germline V and J ends were trimmed by 5 bases and 7 bases, with 14 bases remaining between them. The CDR3 loop is CASSPEGGGGELFF. The CDR3 DNA sequence: TGTGCCAGCAGTCCAGAGGGGGGCGGCGGGGAGCTGTTTTTT.

This clonotype was seen a few times. The V call is TRBV7-9, the J call TRBJ2-1; 9 bases map to TRBD2. V trimming: 5 bases; J trimming: 6 bases; junction bases outside the gene matches: 11. Germline-derived CDR1 and CDR2 are SEHNR and FQNEAQ (reference sequence). This CDR3 has 16 residues. The CDR3 sequence: CASSTLAGTSINEQFF. The CDR3 DNA reads as TGTGCCAGCAGCACTCTTGCCGGGACTAGCATCAATGAGCAGTTCTTC.

The chain uses TRBV20-1 and TRBJ2-2; D unresolved. Germline CDR1 reads DFQATT; CDR2 reads SNEGSKA (reference sequence). CDR3 length: 14 residues. V lost 3 bases to trimming and J lost 0 bases, with 8 bases between them. CDR3 nucleotide sequence: TGCAGTGCTAGGCGGCAGCCGAACACCGGGGAGCTGTTTTTT. It specifies CSARRQPNTGELFF.

Concerning this clonotype: This clone may be a read error of a much larger clone one base away. In DNA, the CDR3 is TGCAGCGTTGCCCATGACAGAGACGGTGGCTACACCTTC. Translated: CSVAHDRDGGYTF. J is TRBJ1-2 and V is TRBV29-1, with D possibly matching TRBD1 (5 bases). The CDR3 length is 13 residues. The germline CDR1 and CDR2 sequences are SQVTM and ANQGSEA. Trimming removed 4 bases from V and 7 bases from J, with 16 bases in between. The full variable domain, completed using reference TRBV29-1 and TRBJ1-2, is SAVISQKPSRDICQRGTSLTIQCQVDSQVTMMFWYRQQPGQSLTLIATANQGSEATYESGFVIDKFPISRPNLTFSTLTVSNMSPEDSSIYLCSVAHDRDGGYTFGSGTRLTVV.

In this sample, this clonotype turned up a few times. The rearrangement links TRBV27 to TRBJ2-1, with TRBD2 identical over 10 bases. The V segment lost 5 bases and the J segment 5 bases; nucleotides outside the gene matches: 12. Germline V lookup: CDR1 MNHEY, CDR2 SMNVEV (reference sequence). The CDR3 contains 17 residues. This CDR3 is CASSTRWTSGVNNEQFF. For the CDR3, the DNA is TGTGCCAGCAGTACGCGATGGACTAGCGGAGTAAACAATGAGCAGTTCTTC.

As concerns this clonotype: A much larger clonotype is one base distant, so this may be a read error. The chain joins TRBV7-9 to TRBJ1-1; D gene uncertain. Germline values: CDR1 SEHNR, CDR2 FQNEAQ (reference sequence). V gave up 3 bases and J gave up 1 base, with 6 bases separating them. The CDR3 consists of 13 residues. CDR3 in DNA: TGTGCCAGCAGCTTTGACACGAACACTGAAGCTTTCTTT. This codes for CASSFDTNTEAFF.

This clonotype was seen a few times. The J gene is TRBJ2-1, the V gene TRBV20-1; possible D gene TRBD2, 6 bases. Trimming took off 3 bases at V and 8 bases at J, with 17 bases between the two ends. Germline-derived CDR1 and CDR2 are DFQATT and SNEGSKA (reference sequence). CDR3 size: 14 residues. The CDR3 nucleotides read TGCAGTGCTAGGGCGGGGACCTCGCATCATGAGCAGTTCTTC. It specifies CSARAGTSHHEQFF.

This clonotype was picked up a small number of times. The rearrangement links TRBV6-6 to TRBJ2-5; TRBD2 agrees at 9 bases. Germline lookup yields CDR1 MNHNY and CDR2 SVGAGI (reference sequence). CDR3 length: 14 amino acids. Losses at the gene ends were 6 bases for V and 6 bases for J; bases not matched to a gene: 8. CDR3 in amino acids: CASRSGTSIQTQYF. CDR3 coding DNA: TGTGCCAGCAGATCCGGGACTAGCATACAGACCCAGTACTTC.

A remark on this clonotype: A read error may produce the germline difference seen at one junction end. The chain links TRBV7-2 to TRBJ2-5; TRBD2 aligns across 7 bases. There are 13 residues in the CDR3. Per germline, CDR1 SGHTA and CDR2 FQGNSA. For the CDR3, the DNA is TGTGCCGGCAGCTGGGACTATGAGGGGACCCAGTACTTC. It specifies CAGSWDYEGTQYF.

This clonotype was counted a few times. This may be a read error, as it is one base from a much larger clone. The genes are TRBV4-3 and TRBJ2-6; D not resolved. This CDR3 comprises 15 residues. From germline, CDR1 is LGHNA and CDR2 YSLEER. Trimming left V 0 bases short and J 0 bases short, with 3 bases between. CDR3 amino acids: CASSQDISGANVLTF. The CDR3 region has the DNA TGCGCCAGCAGCCAAGACATCTCTGGGGCCAACGTCCTGACTTTC.

The chain has TRBV5-1 and TRBJ1-1, with a tentative D call TRBD1 (5 bases). V was cut by 4 bases and J by 1 base, with 11 bases left in between. CDR3 size: 14 residues. Germline CDR1 is SGHRS and CDR2 is YFSETQ. CDR3 residues: CASSPGPTNTEAFF. DNA for the CDR3: TGCGCCAGCAGCCCGGGACCGACGAACACTGAAGCTTTCTTT.